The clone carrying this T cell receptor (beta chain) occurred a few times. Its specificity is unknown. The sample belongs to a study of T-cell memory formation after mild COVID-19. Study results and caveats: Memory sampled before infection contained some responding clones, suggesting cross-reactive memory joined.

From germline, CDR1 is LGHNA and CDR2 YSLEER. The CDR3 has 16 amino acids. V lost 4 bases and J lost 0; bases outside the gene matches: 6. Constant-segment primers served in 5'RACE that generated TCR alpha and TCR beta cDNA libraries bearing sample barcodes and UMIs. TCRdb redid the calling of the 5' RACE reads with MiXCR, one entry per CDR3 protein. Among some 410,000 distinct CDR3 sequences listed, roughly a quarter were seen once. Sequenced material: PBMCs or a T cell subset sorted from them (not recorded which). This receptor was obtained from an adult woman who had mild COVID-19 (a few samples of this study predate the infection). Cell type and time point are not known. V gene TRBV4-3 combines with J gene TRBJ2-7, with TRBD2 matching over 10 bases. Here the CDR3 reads CASSRISGRSSYEQYF. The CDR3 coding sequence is TGCGCCAGCAGCCGCATTAGCGGGAGGAGCTCCTACGAGCAGTACTTC.